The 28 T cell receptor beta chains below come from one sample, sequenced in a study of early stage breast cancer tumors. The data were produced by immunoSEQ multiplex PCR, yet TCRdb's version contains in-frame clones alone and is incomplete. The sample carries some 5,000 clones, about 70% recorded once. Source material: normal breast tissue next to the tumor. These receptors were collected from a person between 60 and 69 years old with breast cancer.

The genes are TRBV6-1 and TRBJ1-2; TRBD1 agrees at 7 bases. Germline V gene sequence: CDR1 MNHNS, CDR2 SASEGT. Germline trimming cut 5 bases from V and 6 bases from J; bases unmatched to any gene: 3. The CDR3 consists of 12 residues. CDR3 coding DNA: TGTGCCAGCAGTACCGGACAGGATGGCTACACCTTC. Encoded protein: CASSTGQDGYTF.

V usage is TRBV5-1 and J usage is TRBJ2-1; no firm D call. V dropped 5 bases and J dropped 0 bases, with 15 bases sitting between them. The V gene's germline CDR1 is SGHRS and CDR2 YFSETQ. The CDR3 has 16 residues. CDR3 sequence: CASRGTGLSSYNEQFF. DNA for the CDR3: TGCGCCAGCAGGGGAACGGGTCTTAGCTCCTACAATGAGCAGTTCTTC.

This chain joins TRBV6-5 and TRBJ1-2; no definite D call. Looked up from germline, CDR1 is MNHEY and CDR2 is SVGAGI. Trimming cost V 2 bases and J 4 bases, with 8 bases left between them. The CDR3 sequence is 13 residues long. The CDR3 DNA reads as TGTGCCAGCAGTTACCCTGACCTCTATGGCTACACCTTC. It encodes CASSYPDLYGYTF.

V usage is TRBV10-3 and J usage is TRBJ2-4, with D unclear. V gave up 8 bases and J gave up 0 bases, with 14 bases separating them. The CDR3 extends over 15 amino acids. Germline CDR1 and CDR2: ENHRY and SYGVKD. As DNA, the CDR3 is TGTGCCATCGAGATTCCCTTTCTAGCCAAAAACATTCAGTACTTC. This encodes CAIEIPFLAKNIQYF.

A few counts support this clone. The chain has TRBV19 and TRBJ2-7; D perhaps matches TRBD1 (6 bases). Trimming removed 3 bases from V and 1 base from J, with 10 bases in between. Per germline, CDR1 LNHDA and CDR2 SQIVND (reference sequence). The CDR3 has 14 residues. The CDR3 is CASSMGHVSYEQYF. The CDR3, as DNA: TGTGCCAGTAGTATGGGACATGTTTCCTACGAGCAGTACTTC.

CDR3 amino acids: CASSTEGRTDTQYF. The CDR3 DNA reads TGCGCCAGCAGCACTGAAGGACGGACAGATACGCAGTATTTT. The V gene is TRBV5-1, the J gene TRBJ2-3, with unresolved D. The CDR3 has 14 residues. The V end was cut by 4 bases, the J end by 3 bases, with 12 bases between. Germline values: CDR1 SGHRS, CDR2 YFSETQ.

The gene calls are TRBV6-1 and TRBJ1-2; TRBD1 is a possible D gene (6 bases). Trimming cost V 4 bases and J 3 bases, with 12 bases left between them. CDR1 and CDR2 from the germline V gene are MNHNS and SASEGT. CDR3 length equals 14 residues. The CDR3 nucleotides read TGTGCCAGCAGTGTCCAAAAGGGGGACTATGGCTACACCTTC. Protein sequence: CASSVQKGDYGYTF.

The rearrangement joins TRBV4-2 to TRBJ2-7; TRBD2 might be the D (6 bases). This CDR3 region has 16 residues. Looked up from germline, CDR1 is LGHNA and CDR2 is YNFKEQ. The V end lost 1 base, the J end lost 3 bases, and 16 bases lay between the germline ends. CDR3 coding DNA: TGTGCCAGCAGCCAAGCCTTGGGCGGGGCCTACTACGAGCAGTACTTC. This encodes CASSQALGGAYYEQYF.

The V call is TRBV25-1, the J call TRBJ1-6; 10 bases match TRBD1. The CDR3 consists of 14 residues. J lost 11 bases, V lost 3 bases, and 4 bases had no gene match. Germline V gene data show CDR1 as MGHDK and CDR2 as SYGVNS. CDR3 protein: CASSEDRGDAPLHF. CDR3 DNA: TGTGCCAGCAGTGAGGACAGGGGGGATGCACCCCTCCACTTT.

The CDR3 reads CASSGPGGPYEQYF. The CDR3 bases are TGTGCCAGCAGTGGCCCAGGAGGGCCCTACGAGCAGTACTTC. This sequence joins TRBV6-5 and TRBJ2-7, with D possibly being TRBD2 (6 bases). The CDR3 loop spans 14 amino acids. The germline gives CDR1 MNHEY, CDR2 SVGAGI. V shed 5 bases and J shed 2 bases, with 13 bases lying between them.

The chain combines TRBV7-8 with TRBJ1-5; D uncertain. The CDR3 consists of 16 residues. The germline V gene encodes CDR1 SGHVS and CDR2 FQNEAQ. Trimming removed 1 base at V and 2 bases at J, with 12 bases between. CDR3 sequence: CASSLDRFAGNQPQHF. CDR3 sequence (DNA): TGTGCCAGCAGCTTAGACCGGTTCGCAGGCAATCAGCCCCAGCATTTT.

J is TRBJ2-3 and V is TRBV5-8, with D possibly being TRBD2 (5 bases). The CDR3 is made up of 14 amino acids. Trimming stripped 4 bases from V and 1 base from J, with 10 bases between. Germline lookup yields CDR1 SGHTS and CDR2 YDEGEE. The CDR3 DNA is TGTGCCAGCAGCCCATCGAGGGGCACAGATACGCAGTATTTT. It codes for CASSPSRGTDTQYF.

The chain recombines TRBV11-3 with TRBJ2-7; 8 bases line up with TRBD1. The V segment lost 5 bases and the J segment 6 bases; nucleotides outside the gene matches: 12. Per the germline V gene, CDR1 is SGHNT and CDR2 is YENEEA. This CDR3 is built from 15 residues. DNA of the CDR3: TGTGCCAGCAGCGCCGACAGGGGCGCAATAGGCGAGCAGTACTTC. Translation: CASSADRGAIGEQYF.

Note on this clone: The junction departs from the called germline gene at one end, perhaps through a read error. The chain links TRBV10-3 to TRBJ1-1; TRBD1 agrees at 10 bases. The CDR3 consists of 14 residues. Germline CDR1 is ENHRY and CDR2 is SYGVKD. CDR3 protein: CASSPTGGGTEAFF. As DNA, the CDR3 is TGTGCCAGCAGTCCGACAGGGGGCGGCACTGAAGCTTTCTTT.

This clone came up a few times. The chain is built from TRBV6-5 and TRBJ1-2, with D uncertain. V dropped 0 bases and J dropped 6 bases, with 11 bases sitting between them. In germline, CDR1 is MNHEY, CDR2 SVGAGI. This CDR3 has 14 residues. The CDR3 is CASSYSLGSDGYTF. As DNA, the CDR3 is TGTGCCAGCAGTTACTCTTTGGGGTCGGATGGCTACACCTTC.

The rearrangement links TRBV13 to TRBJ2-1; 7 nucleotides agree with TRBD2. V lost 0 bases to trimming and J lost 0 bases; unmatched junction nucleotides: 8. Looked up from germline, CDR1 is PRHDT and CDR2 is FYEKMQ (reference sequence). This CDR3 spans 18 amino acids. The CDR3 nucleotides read TGTGCCAGCAGCTTAGGGTTCTGGCGGGGGATCTCCTACAATGAGCAGTTCTTC. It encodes CASSLGFWRGISYNEQFF.

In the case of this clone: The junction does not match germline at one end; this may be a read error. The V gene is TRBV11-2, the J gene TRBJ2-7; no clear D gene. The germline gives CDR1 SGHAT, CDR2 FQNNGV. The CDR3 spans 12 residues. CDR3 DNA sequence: TGTGCCAGCAGCCTAGAGGTGGGCGAGCAGTACTTC. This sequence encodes CASSLEVGEQYF. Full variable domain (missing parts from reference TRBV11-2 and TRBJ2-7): EAGVAQSPRYKIIEKRQSVAFWCNPISGHATLYWYQQILGQGPKLLIQFQNNGVVDDSQLPKDRFSAERLKGVDSTLKIQPAKLEDSAVYLCASSLEVGEQYFGPGTRLTVT.

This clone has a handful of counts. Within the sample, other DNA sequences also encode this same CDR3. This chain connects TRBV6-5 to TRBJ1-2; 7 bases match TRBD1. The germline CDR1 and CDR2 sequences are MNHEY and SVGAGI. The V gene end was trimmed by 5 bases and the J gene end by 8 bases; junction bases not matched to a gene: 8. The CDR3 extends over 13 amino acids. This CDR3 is CASSLDEGAGYTF. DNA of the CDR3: TGTGCCAGCAGTCTCGACGAGGGGGCGGGCTACACCTTC.

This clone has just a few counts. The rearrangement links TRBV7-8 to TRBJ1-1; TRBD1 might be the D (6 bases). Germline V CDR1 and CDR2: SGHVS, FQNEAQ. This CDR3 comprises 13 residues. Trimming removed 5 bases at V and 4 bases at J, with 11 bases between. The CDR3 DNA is TGTGCCAGCAGCGTACAGGGTTCCACTGAAGCTTTCTTT. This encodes CASSVQGSTEAFF.

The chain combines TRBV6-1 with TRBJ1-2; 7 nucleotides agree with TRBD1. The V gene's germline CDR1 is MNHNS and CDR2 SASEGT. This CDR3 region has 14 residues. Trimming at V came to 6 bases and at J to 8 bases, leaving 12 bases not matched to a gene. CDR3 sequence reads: CASRVGQSETGYTF. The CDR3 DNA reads TGTGCCAGCAGGGTGGGACAGTCGGAGACGGGCTACACCTTC.

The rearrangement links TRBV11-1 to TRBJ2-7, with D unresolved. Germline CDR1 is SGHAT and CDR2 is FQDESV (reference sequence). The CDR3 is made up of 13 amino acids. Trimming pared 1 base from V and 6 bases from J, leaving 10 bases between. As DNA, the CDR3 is TGTGCCAGCAGCTTAGGTCACAGTCGCGAGCAGTACTTC. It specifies CASSLGHSREQYF.

CDR3 DNA sequence: TGCGCCAGCAGCCAAGAACGGCAGGGGGTCAACAATGAGCAGTTCTTC. It is translated as CASSQERQGVNNEQFF. The V call is TRBV4-1, the J call TRBJ2-1, with 7 bases lining up with TRBD1. The germline V gene encodes CDR1 MGHRA and CDR2 YSYEKL. V dropped 0 bases and J dropped 5; count of bases not matched to a gene: 7. The CDR3 is made up of 16 amino acids.

The CDR3 reads CASSPTGGYQETQYF. CDR3 nucleotides: TGTGCCAGCAGCCCTACTGGGGGGTACCAAGAGACCCAGTACTTC. The V gene is TRBV7-3, the J gene TRBJ2-5; tentatively, D is TRBD2 (6 bases). The germline gives CDR1 SGHTA, CDR2 FQGTGA. V was shortened by 5 bases and J by 0 bases, with 13 bases between the two germline ends. This CDR3 has 15 amino acids.

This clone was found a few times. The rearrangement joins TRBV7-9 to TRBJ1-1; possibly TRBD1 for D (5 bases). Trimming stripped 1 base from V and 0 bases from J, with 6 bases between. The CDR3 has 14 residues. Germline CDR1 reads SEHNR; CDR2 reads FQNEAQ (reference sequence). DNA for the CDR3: TGTGCCAGCAGCTTAGGACAGATGAACACTGAAGCTTTCTTT. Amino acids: CASSLGQMNTEAFF.

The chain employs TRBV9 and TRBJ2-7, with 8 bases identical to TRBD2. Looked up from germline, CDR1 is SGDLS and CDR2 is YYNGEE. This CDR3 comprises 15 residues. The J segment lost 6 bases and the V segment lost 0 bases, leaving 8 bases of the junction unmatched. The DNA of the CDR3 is TGTGCCAGCAGCGTAGAGGCGGGGGGCCTCAGCGAGCAGTACTTC. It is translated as CASSVEAGGLSEQYF.

The CDR3 DNA sequence: TGTGCCAGCCGCCCGCCGGGGGCTGGGGCCAACGTCCTGACTTTC. Translated: CASRPPGAGANVLTF. V is TRBV6-1 and J is TRBJ2-6, with a tentative D call TRBD2 (6 bases). Germline CDR1 is MNHNS and CDR2 is SASEGT. Trimming removed 8 bases at V and 2 bases at J, with 13 bases between. The CDR3 sequence is 15 residues long.

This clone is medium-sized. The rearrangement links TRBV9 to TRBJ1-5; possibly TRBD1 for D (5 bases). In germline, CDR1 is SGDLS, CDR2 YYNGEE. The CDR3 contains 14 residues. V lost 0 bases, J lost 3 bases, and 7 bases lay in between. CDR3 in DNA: TGTGCCAGCAGCGTAGACGGGGCCAATCAGCCCCAGCATTTT. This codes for CASSVDGANQPQHF.

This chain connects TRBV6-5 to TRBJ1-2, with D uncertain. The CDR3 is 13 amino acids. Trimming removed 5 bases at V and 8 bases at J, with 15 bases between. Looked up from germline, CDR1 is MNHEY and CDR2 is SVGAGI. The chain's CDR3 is CASSTNRGGGYTF. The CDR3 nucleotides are TGTGCCAGCAGTACCAACCGTGGAGGGGGCTACACCTTC.